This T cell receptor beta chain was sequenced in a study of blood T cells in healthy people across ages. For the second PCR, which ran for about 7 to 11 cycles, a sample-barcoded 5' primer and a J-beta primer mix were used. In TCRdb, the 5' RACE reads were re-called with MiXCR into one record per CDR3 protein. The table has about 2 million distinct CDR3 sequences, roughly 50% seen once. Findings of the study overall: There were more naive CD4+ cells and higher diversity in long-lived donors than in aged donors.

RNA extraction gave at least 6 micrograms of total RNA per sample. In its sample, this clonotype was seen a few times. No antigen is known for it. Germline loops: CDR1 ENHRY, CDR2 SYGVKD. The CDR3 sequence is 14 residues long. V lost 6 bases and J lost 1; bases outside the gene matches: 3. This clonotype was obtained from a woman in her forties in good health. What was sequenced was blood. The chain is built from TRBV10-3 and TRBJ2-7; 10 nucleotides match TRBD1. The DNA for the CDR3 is TGTGCCATCAGCACGGGACAGGGGTCCTACGAGCAGTACTTC. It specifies CAISTGQGSYEQYF.